This is a list of T cell receptor beta chains from one sample in a study of OX40 agonist ivuxolimab in advanced cancers. Some clones are missing from TCRdb's copy, which holds only in-frame ones; the method was immunoSEQ multiplex PCR. Of about 18,000 clones listed, 72% are singletons. The sequencing here drew on CD4+ or CD8+ T cells sorted from blood, taken in a trial of the OX40 agonist ivuxolimab. The receptors were gathered from an adult with an advanced solid tumor such as melanoma, head and neck, liver or kidney cancer. Both conserved end residues are part of each CDR3. D genes are given only for firm matches. Only some rows state a clone size, as once, few, many or a class for expanded clones.

TRBJ2-1,TRBV7-9,.,.,CASSSQENEQFF,TGTGCCAGCAGCTCGCAGGAAAATGAGCAGTTCTTC
TRBJ2-3,TRBV5-1,TRBD2,.,CASSLDGGGSDTQYF,TGCGCCAGCAGCTTGGATGGCGGGGGGTCAGATACGCAGTATTTT
TRBJ2-5,TRBV2,.,.,CASSGRGTQETQYF,TGTGCCAGCAGCGGGCGGGGGACACAAGAGACCCAGTACTTC
TRBJ1-2,TRBV7-9,.,.,CASSLLGTEGYTF,TGTGCCAGCAGCTTACTCGGGACCGAGGGCTACACCTTC
TRBJ2-3,TRBV7-3,.,once,CASSPDGSFTDTQYF,TGTGCCAGCAGCCCGGACGGAAGCTTCACAGATACGCAGTATTTT
TRBJ2-7,TRBV2,.,.,CASRDAEPYEQYF,TGTGCCAGCCGGGACGCGGAGCCCTACGAGCAGTACTTC
TRBJ1-6,TRBV5-5,TRBD1,.,CASSSQGVGVGSPLHF,TGTGCCAGCAGCTCCCAGGGGGTCGGTGTAGGTTCACCCCTCCACTTT
TRBJ2-7,TRBV7-9,TRBD1,.,CASSYSTGALSYEQYF,TGTGCCAGCAGCTATTCCACAGGGGCGCTCTCCTACGAGCAGTACTTC
TRBJ2-1,TRBV29-1,TRBD2,.,CRVDGGGGAGGSYNEQFF,TGCCGCGTTGACGGGGGGGGCGGGGCAGGAGGTTCCTACAATGAGCAGTTCTTC
TRBJ2-1,TRBV4-3,TRBD2,few,CASSQDGAGRYNEQFF,TGCGCCAGCAGCCAAGATGGAGCGGGACGATACAATGAGCAGTTCTTC
TRBJ2-5,TRBV5-8,.,.,CASSLAYGGETQYF,TGTGCCAGCAGCTTGGCCTATGGGGGGGAGACCCAGTACTTC
TRBJ1-5,TRBV19,.,.,CASRLLRNQPQHF,TGTGCCAGTAGACTGTTGCGCAATCAGCCCCAGCATTTT
TRBJ2-2,TRBV5-6,.,.,CASSLGSNTGELFF,TGTGCCAGCAGCTTGGGCTCCAACACCGGGGAGCTGTTTTTT
TRBJ2-6,TRBV7-9,TRBD1,few,CASSSGTGPLSGANVLTF,TGTGCCAGCAGCTCCGGGACAGGGCCCCTCTCTGGGGCCAACGTCCTGACTTTC
TRBJ1-6,TRBV11-3,.,.,CASSLVSGTYSPLHF,TGTGCCAGCAGCTTGGTTTCGGGGACGTATTCACCCCTCCACTTT
TRBJ2-1,TRBV4-3,TRBD1,few,CASSQGTGAYNEQFF,TGCGCCAGCAGCCAAGGGACAGGAGCCTACAATGAGCAGTTCTTC
TRBJ2-1,TRBV7-9,TRBD1,.,CASSLAGTGRDEQFF,TGTGCCAGCAGCTTAGCCGGGACAGGAAGGGATGAGCAGTTCTTC
TRBJ2-5,TRBV7-6,.,.,CASSLGSQETQYF,TGTGCCAGCAGCTTAGGTAGCCAAGAGACCCAGTACTTC
TRBJ1-1,TRBV9,.,.,CASSASTGTRPEAFF,TGTGCCAGCAGCGCTTCGACAGGCACGAGGCCTGAAGCTTTCTTT
TRBJ2-2,TRBV9,.,.,CASSVVGNTGELFF,TGTGCCAGCAGCGTAGTCGGGAACACCGGGGAGCTGTTTTTT
TRBJ1-1,TRBV6-5,.,.,CASSPFLAHTEAFF,TGTGCCAGCAGCCCCTTTCTCGCACACACTGAAGCTTTCTTT
TRBJ1-2,TRBV13,.,few,CASSLGGGFINYGYTF,TGTGCCAGCAGCTTAGGAGGAGGGTTTATTAACTATGGCTACACCTTC
TRBJ1-6,TRBV5-5,TRBD1,.,CASRSGQGMRSLLHF,TGTGCCAGCAGGTCCGGACAGGGGATGCGGTCACTCCTCCACTTT
TRBJ2-3,TRBV5-1,TRBD1,.,CASSLVRQGVGTQYF,TGCGCCAGCAGCTTGGTCCGACAGGGGGTCGGAACGCAGTATTTT
TRBJ1-5,TRBV10-3,.,.,CAISESNRAGDQPQHF,TGTGCCATCAGTGAGTCGAACAGGGCAGGAGATCAGCCCCAGCATTTT
TRBJ2-7,TRBV7-3,.,.,CASSLVQGPYEQYF,TGTGCCAGCAGCTTGGTCCAGGGGCCCTACGAGCAGTACTTC
TRBJ2-1,TRBV7-9,TRBD2,.,CASSPGGAGGPQDEQFF,TGTGCCAGCAGCCCGGGGGGAGCGGGGGGTCCGCAGGATGAGCAGTTCTTC
TRBJ2-1,TRBV13,TRBD2,few,CASSFGTSGGGGNEQFF,TGTGCCAGCAGCTTCGGGACTAGCGGGGGAGGAGGTAATGAGCAGTTCTTC
TRBJ2-7,TRBV7-2,.,.,CASSLIGYYEQYF,TGTGCCAGCAGCTTAATAGGCTACTACGAGCAGTACTTC
TRBJ1-4,TRBV14,TRBD1,.,CASSLMLPNPGQGGKLFF,TGTGCCAGCAGCCTGATGCTCCCAAACCCGGGACAGGGGGGAAAACTGTTTTTT
TRBJ1-2,TRBV6-6,.,.,CASSTGPYGYTF,TGTGCCAGCAGTACAGGGCCGTATGGCTACACCTTC
TRBJ2-7,TRBV6-5,.,.,CASSEGVPYEQYF,TGTGCCAGCAGTGAAGGGGTCCCCTACGAGCAGTACTTC
TRBJ2-3,TRBV7-9,.,.,CASSSGRYTDTQYF,TGTGCCAGCAGCTCGGGTCGATACACAGATACGCAGTATTTT
TRBJ2-2,TRBV16,.,.,CASSHILFANTGELFF,TGTGCCAGCAGCCACATCCTTTTCGCGAACACCGGGGAGCTGTTTTTT
TRBJ1-2,TRBV7-2,TRBD1,.,CASSFRGDWENYGYTF,TGTGCCAGCAGCTTCAGGGGGGATTGGGAAAACTATGGCTACACCTTC
TRBJ1-1,TRBV28,.,.,CASDEGRATTEAFF,TGTGCCAGCGATGAGGGCAGGGCGACCACTGAAGCTTTCTTT
TRBJ2-3,TRBV28,.,.,CASSRGREVDTQYF,TGTGCCAGCAGCCGGGGGCGAGAGGTCGATACGCAGTATTTT